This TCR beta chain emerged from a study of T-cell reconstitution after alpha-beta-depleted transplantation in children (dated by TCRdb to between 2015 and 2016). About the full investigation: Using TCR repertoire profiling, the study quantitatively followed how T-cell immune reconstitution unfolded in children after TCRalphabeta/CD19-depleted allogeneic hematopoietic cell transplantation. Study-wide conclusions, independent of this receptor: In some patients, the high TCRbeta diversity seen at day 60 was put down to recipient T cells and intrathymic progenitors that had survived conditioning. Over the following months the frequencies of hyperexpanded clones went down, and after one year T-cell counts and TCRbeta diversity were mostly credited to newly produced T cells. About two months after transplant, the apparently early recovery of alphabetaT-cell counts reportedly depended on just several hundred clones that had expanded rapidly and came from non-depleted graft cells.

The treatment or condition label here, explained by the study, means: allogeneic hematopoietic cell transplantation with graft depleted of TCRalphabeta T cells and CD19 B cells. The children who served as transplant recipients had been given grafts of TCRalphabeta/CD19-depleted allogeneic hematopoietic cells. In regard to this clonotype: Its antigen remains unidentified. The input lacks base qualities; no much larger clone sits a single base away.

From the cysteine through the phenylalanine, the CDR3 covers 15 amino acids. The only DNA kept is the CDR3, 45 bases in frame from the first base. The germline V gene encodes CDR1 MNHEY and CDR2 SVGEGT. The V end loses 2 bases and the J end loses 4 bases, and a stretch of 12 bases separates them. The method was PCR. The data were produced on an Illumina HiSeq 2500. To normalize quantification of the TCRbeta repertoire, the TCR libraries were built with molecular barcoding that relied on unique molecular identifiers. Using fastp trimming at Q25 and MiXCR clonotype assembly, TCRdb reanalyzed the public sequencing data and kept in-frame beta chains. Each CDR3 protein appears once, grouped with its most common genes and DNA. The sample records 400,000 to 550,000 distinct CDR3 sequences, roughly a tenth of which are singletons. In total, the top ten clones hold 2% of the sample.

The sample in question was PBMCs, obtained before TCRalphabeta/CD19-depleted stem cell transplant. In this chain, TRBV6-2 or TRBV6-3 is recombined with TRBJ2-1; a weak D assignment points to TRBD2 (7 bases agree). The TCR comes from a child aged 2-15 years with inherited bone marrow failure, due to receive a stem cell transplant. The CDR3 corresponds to CASSYGGGAYNEQFF. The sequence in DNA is TGTGCCAGCAGTTACGGGGGGGGGGCATACAATGAGCAGTTCTTC.